Presented here are 2 T cell receptor beta chains from one specimen sequenced in a study of T cells after yellow fever vaccination (dated by TCRdb to 2018 to 2020). The treatment or condition label, read with the paper, signifies: live attenuated yellow fever vaccine strain. Preparation of the library involved 5' RACE. Reads for this sample came from an Illumina NovaSeq 6000. Clones were called with MiXCR by TCRdb after fastp trimmed the public reads at Q25, and only in-frame beta chains were retained. Each entry merges the rows of one CDR3 protein and shows their most common DNA and genes. Recorded for this sample are nearly 300,000 distinct CDR3 sequences; less than 9.5% of them occurred a single time. The ten largest make up approximately 3.3% of the sample. The sample in question was CD4+ T cells sorted from PBMCs, obtained 5 days after the yellow fever booster vaccination. The receptors come from a man younger than 30 who received the YFV17D yellow fever vaccine.

J is TRBJ2-7 and V is TRBV10-2, with 9 bases lining up with TRBD2. The V and J ends lost 7 bases and 1 base, in that order; junction bases with no gene match: 8. This CDR3 spans 15 amino acids. The V gene's germline CDR1 is WSHSY and CDR2 SAAADI. The CDR3 DNA is TGCGCCAGCAAGGCCGGGACTAGCATGTCCTACGAGCAGTACTTC. Its translation is CASKAGTSMSYEQYF.

The genes are TRBV6-6 and TRBJ1-2, with unresolved D. CDR1 and CDR2 from the germline V gene are MNHNY and SVGAGI (reference sequence). The CDR3 length is 16 residues. Trimming pared 6 bases from V and 5 bases from J, leaving 22 bases between. In DNA form, the CDR3 reads TGTGCCAGCAGAAACGGGGTAGGCCGAGATTCGTATGGCTACACCTTC. Encoded protein: CASRNGVGRDSYGYTF.